Listed here is a single T cell receptor (beta chain). Its antigen is not yet known. At one boundary the junction diverges from the germline segment, which might be a read error. The sample is drawn from a study of tumor-infiltrating lymphocytes in primary liver carcinoma (dated by TCRdb to about 2017). Study-wide context: Of the five patients, three men and two women aged 30 to 69 years, four had hepatocellular carcinoma and one had combined HCC and intrahepatic cholangiocarcinoma. The five patients had tumors of stage T1-T3 N0M0, with maximum diameters ranging from about 4 to 11 cm. Samples yielded roughly 3.5 to 8 million productive TCRbeta reads; read depth did not differ significantly between tissue types. For each liver tumor, the study sampled five regions along with adjacent normal tissue and blood, and applied TCRbeta repertoire sequencing, expression microarrays and whole-exome sequencing. A total of about 35 specimens from 5 patients underwent TCRbeta repertoire sequencing, comprising 25 or so tumor regions, 5 adjacent noncancerous liver tissues and 5 peripheral blood samples. To link TCRbeta repertoire diversity to the local molecular phenotype, the 20 to 25 tumor region samples were profiled with Agilent mRNA microarrays. Repertoires from technical replicates were highly reproducible, with mean shared-clone rates approximately 0.88 and correlation coefficients above 0.95. The full study reports these points: Repertoire overlap was found to be higher between tumor regions (mean roughly 35%) than between tumor-adjacent (approximately 17%) or tumor-blood (about 15%) pairs, consistent with antigen-driven expansion. Only a few patients were included in the study, and the authors note that the findings should be validated in a larger study. A significantly larger repertoire fraction was made up by the top 250 clones in tumors than in blood (p = 0.039). Because the samples were bulk and unsorted, CD4+ and CD8+ T cell repertoires could not be compared. Only about 7.5-25% of top clones were present in all five regions of a tumor, suggesting spatial heterogeneity of tumor-infiltrating T cells. Only the TCR beta chain was sequenced, which likely underestimates true repertoire diversity because unpaired alpha chains were not captured.

TCRbeta-specific cDNA was reverse-transcribed from 500 ng total RNA using a constant-region primer and ProtoScript II reverse transcriptase. Construction of the TCRbeta libraries relied on three nested rounds of multiplex PCR, following a slightly modified ARM-PCR procedure. Each of the first two PCR rounds ran for about 11 cycles using multiplex TRBV1-TRBV30 forward primers together with a Cbeta reverse primer. A final 25-cycle PCR with Deep VentR polymerase added sample barcodes and Illumina adapters. Amplicons of 200-500 bp were gel-purified with a QIAquick gel extraction kit before sequencing. An Illumina HiSeq 2500 was used to sequence the TCRbeta amplicons with 250-bp paired-end reads. The authors processed their data as follows. Trimmomatic v0.33 was used to quality-trim the reads, and FLASH v1.2.11 was used to merge paired reads so that full CDR3 sequences could be recovered. V, D and J germline segments were assigned to the rearranged TCRbeta sequences using MiGEC v1.2.1b. VDJtools v1.0.0 computed clonotype statistics and Shannon-Wiener diversity indices. To reduce sampling bias, subsequent analyses other than the diversity analysis used only the 250 most abundant clonotypes in each sample. TCRdb ran its own pipeline on the public reads, namely fastp trimming at Q25 and MiXCR clone calling, and kept in-frame beta chains. Entries are consolidated by CDR3 protein sequence, retaining the most common genes and DNA. Clone size and V and J calls follow TCRdb, not the original study. This sample is represented by about 130,000 distinct CDR3 sequences; around 60% of them were singletons. Roughly 7.9% of the sample comes from the top ten.

Without any cell sorting, total RNA and DNA were extracted together from 20-30 mg of bulk tissue using the AllPrep DNA/RNA mini kit. About five patients with histopathologically diagnosed primary liver carcinoma underwent surgical resection in China between November 2015 and March 2016. Chronic HBV infection was present in the patients, and the patients were treatment-naive at sampling. Each tumor was sampled at five spatially separated regions: the tumor centre plus the superior, inferior, left-lateral and right-lateral poles. Histological examination found more than 75% viable tumor cells in every tumor sample. Pieces of fresh tumor and adjacent tissue were cut in half, with one half kept in RNAlater at -80 degrees C and the other half sent for histology. CDR1 SGHAT and CDR2 FQNNGV were looked up in the germline V gene. Reading from cysteine to phenylalanine, the CDR3 counts 16 amino acids. Only CDR3 DNA is held: 48 bases, read in frame from base 1.

This clonotype was sampled from a woman aged 60-75 years with primary liver carcinoma and hepatitis B virus infection. The receptor chain draws on TRBV11-2 and TRBJ2-1, and possibly TRBD2, on 5 matching bases. Sequencing was done on a sample of liver tumor tissue from sampling region 3. The sample's cell subset or site label, decoded: tumor region T3, left-lateral pole. In nucleotides, the sequence is TGTGCCAACAGCCCCGGCGGCGCGGGCCGGTACAATGAGCAGTTATTC. Translated, this is CANSPGGAGRYNEQLF.